The sequence of this T cell receptor beta chain was determined in a study of T cell responses to AZD1222 COVID-19 vaccine listed by TCRdb under 2021. Broadly, across the study: A total of approximately 240 trial participants underwent TCR sequencing, of whom under 220 had received two doses of AZD1222 and some 26 had received two doses of the MenACWY control vaccine. Enrollment into the trials was organized by age into subgroups of 18-55, 56-69 and 70-plus years, and those subgroups contained roughly 150, 30 and 60 TCR-sequenced participants, respectively.

The full study reports these points: A significant rise in spike-specific TCR breadth and depth was observed after two AZD1222 doses relative to day 0 and relative to MenACWY recipients. Because no samples from the day 14 peak response were available, repertoires could be characterized only after the peak T cell response. The vaccine-associated CD4 TCRs covered the entire spike protein, and the dominant responses fell in regions 160-218 and 743-854. In the small 56-69-year group, the increase in depth fell short of significance, most likely because of low power. Reportedly, almost half of the unique spike-specific TCRs recognized epitopes lying outside the regions that are mutated in the B.1.351 and B.1.1.7 variants. Conclusions about previously exposed vaccinees were limited because only six or seven AZD1222 recipients were SARS-CoV-2 seropositive at baseline. Participants were mostly white British, with more females than males. The authors suggested clonal diversity may have been underestimated.

The time point label, read with the paper, signifies: about 28 days (+/-7) after the second vaccine dose. AZD1222 recipients whose second dose came at about 4 weeks and those whose second dose came at about 12 weeks were combined into one group, since spike-specific TCR depth and breadth did not differ between the two schedules. Vaccinee samples came from UK trials COV001 and COV002, including a single-blind randomized controlled phase 2/3 trial of AZD1222 (ChAdOx1 nCoV-19) in healthy adults. Trial participant PBMC samples were collected at day 0 and day 28 after the second dose for TCRbeta chain sequencing. This clone was seen many times. What this receptor recognizes is not known. Qualities for individual bases were not recorded, and no much larger clone is one base off. The CDR3 regions of human TCRbeta chains were subjected to immunosequencing. Turning to the authors' computational methods: TCRs in the repertoires were compared against a reference library of SARS-CoV-2-specific TCRs that had been generated with the MIRA antigen-specificity platform. Breadth was defined as the fraction of unique TCRs that were SARS-CoV-2-associated. Depth was defined as the fraction of total T cells that were SARS-CoV-2-associated. Each spike-specific TCR was assigned to its reactive spike region and to a CD4 or CD8 class using the MIRA data. Log10-transformed breadth and depth values were compared by one-way ANOVA with Sidak's multiple comparisons tests. Imported from immuneACCESS, the table was reduced by TCRdb to in-frame sequences with V and J called. These copies leave out some clones; in studies compared against another copy, an unresolved V gene accounts for under half, and the cause of the remainder is not known. The DNA gave D and trimming, while V, J and clone size come from that table. The sample table contains roughly 150,000 clones; only one count was recorded for about nine tenths of them. Clones ranked in the top ten supply approximately 6.3% of the sample.

From the cysteine through the phenylalanine, the CDR3 covers 15 amino acids. CDR3 DNA is the only sequence kept; it has 45 bases, read in frame from the first base. V gives up 0 bases and J gives up 1 base, and the segment between their germline ends measures 10 bases. As encoded in the germline V gene, CDR1 is LGHNA while CDR2 is YNFKEQ. This sample comprised peripheral blood, obtained 28 days after the second AZD1222 dose. The rearrangement joined TRBV4-2 to TRBJ2-7; the D gene is perhaps TRBD1, on 5 matching bases. The receptor's source is an adult who received the AZD1222 COVID-19 vaccine. CDR3 loop: CASSQESTASYEQYF. DNA sequence: TGTGCCAGCAGCCAAGAATCGACAGCTTCCTACGAGCAGTACTTC.